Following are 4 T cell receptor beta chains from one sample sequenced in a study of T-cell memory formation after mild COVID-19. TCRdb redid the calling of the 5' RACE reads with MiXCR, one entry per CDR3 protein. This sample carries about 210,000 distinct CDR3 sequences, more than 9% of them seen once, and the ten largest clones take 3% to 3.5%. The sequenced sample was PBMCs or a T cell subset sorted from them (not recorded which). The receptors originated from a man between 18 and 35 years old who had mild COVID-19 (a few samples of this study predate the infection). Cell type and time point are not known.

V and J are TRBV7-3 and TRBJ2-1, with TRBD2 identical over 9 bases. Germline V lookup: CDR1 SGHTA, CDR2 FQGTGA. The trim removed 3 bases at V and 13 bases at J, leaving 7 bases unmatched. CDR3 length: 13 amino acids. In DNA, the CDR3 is TGTGCCAGCAGCTTGGATAGCGGGGGTACCCAGTTCTTC. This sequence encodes CASSLDSGGTQFF.

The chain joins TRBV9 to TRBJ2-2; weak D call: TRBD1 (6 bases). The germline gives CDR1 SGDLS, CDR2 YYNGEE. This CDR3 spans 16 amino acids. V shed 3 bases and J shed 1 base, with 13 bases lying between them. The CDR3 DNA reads TGTGCCAGCAGCGGCAGAGGACAGTTGAACACCGGGGAGCTGTTTTTT. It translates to CASSGRGQLNTGELFF.

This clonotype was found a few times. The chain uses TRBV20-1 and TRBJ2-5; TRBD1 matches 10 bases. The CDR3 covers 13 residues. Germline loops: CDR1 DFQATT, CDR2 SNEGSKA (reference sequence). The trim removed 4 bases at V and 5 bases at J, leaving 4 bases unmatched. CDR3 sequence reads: CSATGTGDETQYF. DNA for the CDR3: TGCAGTGCTACGGGGACAGGGGATGAGACCCAGTACTTC.

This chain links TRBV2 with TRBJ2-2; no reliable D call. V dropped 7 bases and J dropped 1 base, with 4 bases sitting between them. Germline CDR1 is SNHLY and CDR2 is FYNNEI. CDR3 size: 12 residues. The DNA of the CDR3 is TGTGCCAGCAACAAGAACACCGGGGAGCTGTTTTTT. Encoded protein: CASNKNTGELFF.